Reported below is one T cell receptor beta chain. This sample was taken from a study of human T cells and chemical hapten exposure. Study context: Per-sample TCR yield variation was attributed mainly to small pooled library volume differences.

From the RACE reads, TCRdb called clonotypes with MiXCR, one entry per CDR3 protein. Here the sample spans some 120,000 distinct CDR3 sequences, 9% to 14% being singletons. Time point in this sample: patch test 1, 2 weeks after DPC sensitization. The treatment is: therapeutic diphenylcyclopropenone sensitization with weekly scalp DPC. This receptor was identified in a woman in her fifties or sixties with alopecia areata. Some clones in this sample may be carry-over from other donors' samples. This sample comprised whole blood, obtained in connection with sensitization to the hapten diphenylcyclopropenone (DPC).

Here the CDR3 DNA reads TGTGCCAGCAGTGAACCAGGTACAGCGGGCTACGAGCAGTACTTC. This codes for CASSEPGTAGYEQYF. The rearrangement links TRBV6-1 to TRBJ2-7; tentative D call: TRBD2 (6 bases). The CDR3 covers 15 residues. V lost 2 bases and J lost 3, with 14 bases in between. Per germline, CDR1 MNHNS and CDR2 SASEGT.